This is a list of T cell receptor beta chains from one sample in a study of CD8+ T cells in alopecia areata. The table came from immunoSEQ multiplex PCR; TCRdb's copy has only in-frame clones and leaves some out. Of under 4,000 clones in the sample, roughly 70% were seen once. The source was skin, collected at week 24, from a patient treated with tofacitinib. The origin of the receptors is a human donor with alopecia areata. Each CDR3 is given with its conserved first and last residue. Fields, in order: D gene, J gene, clone size, V gene, CDR3 DNA, CDR3 protein. The D gene is left open where the match is weak. The size of a clone is reported for some rows only, either as once, few or many, or as a class for expanded clones.

D: TRBD2; J: TRBJ2-2; size: -; V: TRBV7-2; DNA: TGTGCCAGCAGCTTTTCTAGCGGGGGGGCGAACACCGGGGAGCTGTTTTTT; CDR3: CASSFSSGGANTGELFF
D: TRBD1; J: TRBJ1-1; size: few; V: TRBV7-8; DNA: TGTGCCAGCAGCCAGAGACAGGGGCTCATGAACACTGAAGCTTTCTTT; CDR3: CASSQRQGLMNTEAFF
D: -; J: TRBJ1-1; size: -; V: TRBV6-5; DNA: TGTGCCAGCAGTTTAGGGTTGAGGACGGAAAACACTGAAGCTTTCTTT; CDR3: CASSLGLRTENTEAFF
D: TRBD1; J: TRBJ2-2; size: -; V: TRBV2; DNA: TGTGCCAGCAAGACAGGGGGTTTTGGCGGGGAGCTGTTTTTT; CDR3: CASKTGGFGGELFF
D: -; J: TRBJ2-2; size: large; V: TRBV10-3; DNA: TGTGCCATCAGTGTTACGGCGGGGGCGGTCACCGGGGAGCTGTTTTTT; CDR3: CAISVTAGAVTGELFF
D: -; J: TRBJ1-2; size: -; V: TRBV25-1; DNA: TGTGCCAGCAGTACAGAATTTTATGGCTACACCTTC; CDR3: CASSTEFYGYTF
D: -; J: TRBJ1-1; size: -; V: TRBV19; DNA: TGTGCCAGTAAGTTTGGGGCGAACACTGAAGCTTTCTTT; CDR3: CASKFGANTEAFF
D: -; J: TRBJ1-6; size: few; V: TRBV27; DNA: TGTGCCAGCAGTTTAAGTCCATATAATTCACCCCTCCACTTT; CDR3: CASSLSPYNSPLHF
D: TRBD1; J: TRBJ1-1; size: few; V: TRBV10-3; DNA: TGTGCCATCAGTGAGGGACAGGACCAAGCTTTCTTT; CDR3: CAISEGQDQAFF
D: -; J: TRBJ2-7; size: -; V: TRBV7-9; DNA: TGTGCCAGCAGCCCCGGGCAGGACATATACTTC; CDR3: CASSPGQDIYF
D: -; J: TRBJ1-1; size: few; V: TRBV11-2; DNA: TGTGCCAGCAGCCCGGCCCTGTGGGGGAGCCAGGAAGCTTTCTTT; CDR3: CASSPALWGSQEAFF
D: -; J: TRBJ2-3; size: -; V: TRBV29-1; DNA: TGCAGCGTGGCCCCTGACACAGATACGCAGTATTTT; CDR3: CSVAPDTDTQYF
D: TRBD1; J: TRBJ2-7; size: -; V: TRBV5-4; DNA: TGTGCCAGCAGCTTGGAGGCGACAGGGGGCGGCTACGAGCAGTACTTC; CDR3: CASSLEATGGGYEQYF
D: TRBD2; J: TRBJ2-3; size: once; V: TRBV5-1; DNA: TGCGCCAGCAGCTTGGCCCCACTAGCGGGGGGGTCCACAGATACGCAGTATTTT; CDR3: CASSLAPLAGGSTDTQYF
D: -; J: TRBJ2-7; size: -; V: TRBV10-3; DNA: TGTGCCACCTCTGAGGGGACAAAGTTGATCACCTACGAGCAGTACTTC; CDR3: CATSEGTKLITYEQYF
D: TRBD1; J: TRBJ2-2; size: -; V: TRBV6-1; DNA: TGTGCCAGCAGCGAGGGGGCAAGGAACACCGGGGAGCTGTTTTTT; CDR3: CASSEGARNTGELFF
D: -; J: TRBJ2-7; size: few; V: TRBV6-1; DNA: TGTGCCAGCAGTGTATCTTCCTACGAGCAGTACTTC; CDR3: CASSVSSYEQYF
D: -; J: TRBJ2-7; size: -; V: TRBV29-1; DNA: TGCAGCGTTGAGGCGGACTCGTACGAGCAGTACTTC; CDR3: CSVEADSYEQYF
D: -; J: TRBJ1-1; size: -; V: TRBV5-5; DNA: TGTGCCAGCAGCTTGGATTTGAACACTGAAGCTTTCTTT; CDR3: CASSLDLNTEAFF
D: -; J: TRBJ1-1; size: -; V: TRBV7-2; DNA: TGTGCCAGCACCCAGAACCAAATGAACACTGAAGCTTTCTTT; CDR3: CASTQNQMNTEAFF